The TCR beta chain under discussion was sequenced for a study of sequential checkpoint blockade in melanoma (dated by TCRdb to between 2019 and 2020). About the investigation overall: Patients were assigned by 1:1 randomization to either first-line nivolumab followed by ipilimumab (arm A) or ipilimumab followed by nivolumab (arm B). Both trial sequences were followed by maintenance nivolumab. The paper as a whole reports these results and caveats: Larger, independent patient cohorts are needed to validate the response-prediction model that combines TCR metrics and mutation burden.

This specimen's treatment or condition label, per the study, means: randomized to nivolumab then ipilimumab (arm A) or the reverse (arm B). None of the trial patients had been given prior DNA-damaging chemotherapy. Thawed PBMCs were sorted on a FACS Aria II flow cytometer to isolate live CD3+CD8+ cells negative for CD19 and CD56. CheckMate 064, a randomized, open-label phase II trial of sequential checkpoint blockade, was the source of the samples, all of which came from patients with melanoma. Leukapheresis was used to collect peripheral blood mononuclear cells, which were then purified with Ficoll-Paque and frozen in human serum with roughly 10% DMSO. Purity of sorted blood CD3+CD8+ cells was verified at >98% immediately after sorting, followed by DNA extraction. With regard to this clone: Its cognate antigen has yet to be identified. The record has no base qualities; no much larger clone is one base away.

TCRbeta CDR3 regions were immunosequenced from genomic DNA with the immunoSEQ Assay. Before high-throughput sequencing, genomic DNA was amplified using bias-controlled multiplex PCR. The paper's processing steps were these. To quantify the absolute abundance of each unique TCRbeta CDR3 region, the sequences were collapsed and filtered. Clonality was defined as 1 minus Pielou's evenness and was calculated using productive rearrangements only. A previously published method was used to identify clones whose frequencies were significantly greater in on-treatment samples than in baseline samples. TCRdb carries this immuneACCESS record with in-frame sequences only. Its versions omit some clonotypes, under half of them owing to an unresolved V gene in the studies checked, with the rest unexplained. D and trimming come from the DNA, and the V and J calls and clone size come from that table. This sample holds thousands of clones; 70% to 80% were observed only once. The ten largest clones capture approximately 30% of the sample.

Clipping removes 5 bases from V and 7 bases from J, with 4 as the unmatched junction base count. The cysteine opens and the phenylalanine closes a CDR3 of 13 amino acids. This entry keeps only the CDR3 DNA: 39 bases, framed from base 1. The germline V gene (reference sequence) provides CDR1 LNHNV and CDR2 YYDKDF. The chain joins TRBV15 to TRBJ2-1, with 8 bases aligning to TRBD1. This clonotype originated in a human donor with melanoma. The sample in question was CD8+ T cells sorted from blood (inferred from file names), obtained from a patient given nivolumab and ipilimumab in sequence. The CDR3 region has the sequence CATSAWTGNEQFF. The nucleotides read TGTGCCACCAGCGCCTGGACAGGGAATGAGCAGTTCTTC.